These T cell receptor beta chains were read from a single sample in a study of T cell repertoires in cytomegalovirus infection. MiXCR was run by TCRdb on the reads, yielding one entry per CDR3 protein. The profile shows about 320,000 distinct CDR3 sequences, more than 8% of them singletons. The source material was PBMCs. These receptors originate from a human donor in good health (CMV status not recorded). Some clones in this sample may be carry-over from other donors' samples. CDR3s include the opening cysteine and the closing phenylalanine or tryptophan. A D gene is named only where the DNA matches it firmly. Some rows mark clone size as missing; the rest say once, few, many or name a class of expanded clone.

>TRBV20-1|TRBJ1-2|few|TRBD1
TGCAGTGCAACCTTGACAGGGGGCGTAGGAGGCTACACCTTC
CSATLTGGVGGYTF
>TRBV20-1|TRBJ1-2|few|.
TGCAGTGCTATTGGAGGAAACTATGGCTACACCTTC
CSAIGGNYGYTF
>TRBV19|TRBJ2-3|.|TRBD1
TGTGCCAGTAAGGACAGGGCGAGAACGCAGTATTTT
CASKDRARTQYF
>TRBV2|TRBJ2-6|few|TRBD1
TGTGCCAGCAGAGTCCTGGGACAGGGGGCGCTCGGGGCCAACGTCCTGACTTTC
CASRVLGQGALGANVLTF
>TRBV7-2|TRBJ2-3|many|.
TGTGCCAGCAGCCGTATAGAGCGGGCGACGCAGTATTTT
CASSRIERATQYF
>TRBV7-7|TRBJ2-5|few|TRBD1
TGTGCCAGCAGCTTAGAGGGACAGGTCGGGGAGACCCAGTACTTC
CASSLEGQVGETQYF
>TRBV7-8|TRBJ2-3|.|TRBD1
TGTGCCAGCAGCTTAGATCGGACAGGGGGGAGAATAACAGATACGCAGTATTTT
CASSLDRTGGRITDTQYF
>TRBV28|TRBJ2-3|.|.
TGTGCCAGCAGTTTATCCAGGCCTCTGGGACGTAGCACAGATACGCAGTATTTT
CASSLSRPLGRSTDTQYF
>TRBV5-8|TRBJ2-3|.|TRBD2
TGTGCCAGCAGCTTAGGGACTAGCGGGATCACAGATACGCAGTATTTT
CASSLGTSGITDTQYF
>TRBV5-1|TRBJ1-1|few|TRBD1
TGCGCCAGCAGCGCAAACCCCGGGACAGCAATGAACACTGAAGCTTTCTTT
CASSANPGTAMNTEAFF
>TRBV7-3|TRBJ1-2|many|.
TGTGCCAGCAGCTCGGACAACACTAAGGGCTACACCTTC
CASSSDNTKGYTF
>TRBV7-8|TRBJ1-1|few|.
TGTGCCAGCAGCTTAGAAGCCGGGGGCTGGGACACTGAAGCTTTCTTT
CASSLEAGGWDTEAFF
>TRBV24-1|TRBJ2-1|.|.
TGTGCCACCAGTGAGGAGGGTAGGAACAATGAGCAGTTCTTC
CATSEEGRNNEQFF
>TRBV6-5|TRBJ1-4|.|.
TGTGCCAGCAGTTACTCGAGGCACCAACCCAATGAAAAACTGTTTTTT
CASSYSRHQPNEKLFF
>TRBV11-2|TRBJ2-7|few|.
TGTGCCAGCAGCTGGGGGGCCTCAACCTACGAGCAGTACTTC
CASSWGASTYEQYF
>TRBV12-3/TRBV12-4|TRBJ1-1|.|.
TGTGCCAGCAGTTCGGTACAACTCAGGGAGGGGAGAGACACTGAAGCTTTCTTT
CASSSVQLREGRDTEAFF
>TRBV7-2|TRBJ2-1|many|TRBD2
TGTGCCAGCAGTTTTTTTAGCGGGGGCTCCTACAATGAGCAGTTCTTC
CASSFFSGGSYNEQFF
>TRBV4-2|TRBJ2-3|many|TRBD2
TGTGCCAGCAGCCAATCTAGCGGGGGTAACACAGATACGCAGTATTTT
CASSQSSGGNTDTQYF
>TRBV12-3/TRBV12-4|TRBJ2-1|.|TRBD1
TGTGCCAGCAGTTTACAAAACAGGGGATCAGAGTTCTTC
CASSLQNRGSEFF
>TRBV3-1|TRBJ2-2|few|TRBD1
TGTGCCAGCAGCCAGGACTTCAGGGGGCACACCGGGGAGCTGTTTTTT
CASSQDFRGHTGELFF
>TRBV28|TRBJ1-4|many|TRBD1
TGTGCCAGCAGTCGGACAGGGTTTGAAAAACTGTTTTTT
CASSRTGFEKLFF
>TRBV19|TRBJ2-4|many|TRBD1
TGTGCCAGTAGCTCGGGACAGACAGGGAACATTCAGTACTTC
CASSSGQTGNIQYF
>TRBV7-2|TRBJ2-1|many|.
TGTGCCAGCAGCCTCAGTGATAGCGGCTCCTACAATGAGCAGTTCTTC
CASSLSDSGSYNEQFF
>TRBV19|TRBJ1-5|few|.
TGTGCCAGTAGTATACCGATTACCGGAGACAATCAGCCCCAGCATTTT
CASSIPITGDNQPQHF
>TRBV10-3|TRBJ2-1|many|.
TGTGCCATCGGGGATAGTGGTAGCGGAAACAATGAGCAGTTCTTC
CAIGDSGSGNNEQFF
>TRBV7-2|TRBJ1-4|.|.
TGTGCCAGCAGCCCCAACAGGTCTAAGAATGAAAAACTGTTTTTT
CASSPNRSKNEKLFF
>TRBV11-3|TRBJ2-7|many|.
TGTGCCAGCAGCTTTAGCGTCGGCGAGCAGTACTTC
CASSFSVGEQYF